This passage covers 17 T cell receptor beta chains from one sample sequenced in a study of shared clonotypes between healthy human individuals (dated by TCRdb to 2018 to 2020). Library preparation was by the immunoSEQ multiplex PCR assay. TCRdb re-hosts the immuneACCESS table, in-frame sequences only. Its copies lack some clones; in the studies checked, an unresolved V gene accounts for under half of them, and the cause for the rest is not known. In all, the sample holds just under 350,000 clones, and around 67% of those were seen once. Jointly, the top ten make up more than 9% of the sample. Sequencing used memory CD4+ T cells sorted from blood. The sample's cell subset or site label is to be understood as: CD45RA-negative fraction. These TCRs come from a young man in good health.

The chain is built from TRBV10-3 and TRBJ1-2; TRBD1 matches at 9 bases. The J segment lost 6 bases and the V segment lost 7 bases, leaving 6 bases of the junction unmatched. CDR1 ENHRY and CDR2 SYGVKD come from the germline V gene. The CDR3 consists of 13 residues. CDR3 sequence (DNA): TGTGCCATCACTACAGGGGGCGAGGATGGCTACACCTTC. Translating it yields CAITTGGEDGYTF.

The chain links TRBV28 to TRBJ2-1; no definite D call. The CDR3 extends over 14 amino acids. Between the trimmed V and J ends, which lost 2 bases and 6 bases, there was a span of 11 bases. The V gene's germline CDR1 is MDHEN and CDR2 SYDVKM. This CDR3 reads CASSLMPGTNEQFF. The CDR3 nucleotides are TGTGCCAGCAGTTTAATGCCGGGTACCAATGAGCAGTTCTTC.

This chain connects TRBV9 to TRBJ2-1; the match to TRBD1 covers 8 bases. J gave up 0 bases and V 3 bases, and 8 bases lay outside the gene matches. In germline, CDR1 is SGDLS, CDR2 YYNGEE. The CDR3 has 17 residues. The CDR3 reads CASSASPRGRSYNEQFF. The CDR3 DNA follows: TGTGCCAGCAGCGCCTCCCCCAGGGGGCGCTCCTACAATGAGCAGTTCTTC. Looking up the rest from reference TRBV9 and TRBJ2-1 gives the full variable domain: DSGVTQTPKHLITATGQRVTLRCSPRSGDLSVYWYQQSLDQGLQFLIQYYNGEERAKGNILERFSAQQFPDLHSELNLSSLELGDSALYFCASSASPRGRSYNEQFFGPGTRLTVL.

The chain recombines TRBV18 with TRBJ1-1; D is uncertain. Germline V lookup: CDR1 KGHSH, CDR2 LQKENI. The germline V and J ends were trimmed by 3 bases and 3 bases, with 8 bases remaining between them. The CDR3 spans 13 residues. The CDR3 loop reads CASSPNRDTEAFF. CDR3 coding DNA: TGTGCCAGCTCACCTAACAGAGACACTGAAGCTTTCTTT.

CDR3: CASSYSGTSGYNEQFF. In nucleotides, the CDR3 is TGTGCCAGCAGTTACTCCGGGACTAGCGGATACAATGAGCAGTTCTTC. This sequence joins TRBV6-5 and TRBJ2-1, with 11 positions matching TRBD2. This CDR3 is 16 amino acids long. Per the germline V gene, CDR1 is MNHEY and CDR2 is SVGAGI. V lost 0 bases to trimming and J lost 4 bases; unmatched junction nucleotides: 2.

The V and J genes are TRBV29-1 and TRBJ2-3, with 13 positions matching TRBD2. Losses at the gene ends were 7 bases for V and 6 bases for J; bases not matched to a gene: 10. Germline V CDR1 and CDR2: SQVTM, ANQGSEA. CDR3 length: 15 residues. The CDR3 reads CSGEGLAGAWDTQYF. The CDR3 nucleotides are TGCAGCGGCGAAGGACTAGCGGGAGCGTGGGATACGCAGTATTTT.

The chain joins TRBV15 to TRBJ1-5; D not certain. Per the germline V gene, CDR1 is LNHNV and CDR2 is YYDKDF (reference sequence). This CDR3 region has 13 residues. With 0 bases removed from V and 9 bases from J, the gap between germline ends came to 9 bases. In DNA, the CDR3 is TGTGCCACCAGCAGAGACGCCGTTGCGCCCCAGCATTTT. It specifies CATSRDAVAPQHF.

The chain has TRBV25-1 and TRBJ2-7; D is perhaps TRBD1 (5 bases). Germline lookup yields CDR1 MGHDK and CDR2 SYGVNS. CDR3 length: 16 amino acids. V was shortened by 5 bases and J by 4 bases, with 21 bases between the two germline ends. The CDR3 spells CASSSSSGDRQYEQYF. CDR3 coding DNA: TGTGCCAGCAGTTCTTCTTCCGGCGATAGACAGTACGAGCAGTACTTC.

This chain joins TRBV9 and TRBJ2-1; 7 bases line up with TRBD2. With 4 bases clipped from V and 4 bases from J, the junction kept 14 bases outside the gene matches. The germline CDR1 and CDR2 sequences are SGDLS and YYNGEE. The CDR3 consists of 17 residues. CDR3 in DNA: TGTGCCAGCAGCCCCTATCGAAGACTAGCCGCATACAATGAGCAGTTCTTC. Its protein is CASSPYRRLAAYNEQFF.

The V and J genes are TRBV11-2 and TRBJ2-7; tentatively, D is TRBD2 (5 bases). Germline-derived CDR1 and CDR2 are SGHAT and FQNNGV. Trimming removed 5 bases from V and 0 bases from J, with 14 bases in between. This CDR3 spans 15 amino acids. The CDR3 reads CASSRTRESSYEQYF. DNA of the CDR3: TGTGCCAGCAGCCGTACTAGGGAGAGCTCCTACGAGCAGTACTTC.

The genes are TRBV15 and TRBJ2-5, with unresolved D. This CDR3 region has 13 residues. Trimming shortened V by 1 base and J by 2 bases, and 5 bases separated the two germline ends. CDR1 and CDR2 (germline): LNHNV, YYDKDF (reference sequence). CDR3 nucleotides: TGTGCCACCAGCAGAGCCCGGCAAGAGACCCAGTACTTC. This sequence encodes CATSRARQETQYF.

V is TRBV14 and J is TRBJ2-7; the D is unclear. V was pared by 2 bases and J by 8 bases, with 7 bases between. The V gene's germline CDR1 is SGHDN and CDR2 FVKESK. The CDR3 is 11 residues long. The CDR3 region has the DNA TGTGCCAGCAGCCAACGTGGGAAGCAGTACTTC. It encodes CASSQRGKQYF.

This clone was counted once. The gene calls are TRBV7-9 and TRBJ2-1; TRBD2 agrees at 14 bases. The CDR3 sequence is 17 residues long. With 5 bases clipped from V and 7 bases from J, the junction kept 10 bases outside the gene matches. From germline, CDR1 is SEHNR and CDR2 FQNEAQ (reference sequence). CDR3 DNA sequence: TGTGCCAGCAGCCGCGGGACTAGCGGGAGAACGGTAAATGAGCAGTTCTTC. Translation: CASSRGTSGRTVNEQFF.

This clone was seen just once. This clone may be a read error of a much larger clone one base away. J is TRBJ2-3 and V is TRBV14; D unresolved. Germline assignment: CDR1 SGHDN and CDR2 FVKESK. Trimming took 4 bases from V and 0 from J, leaving 2 bases between them. The CDR3 extends over 12 amino acids. CDR3 sequence: CASSRSTDTQYF. CDR3 DNA sequence: TGTGCCAGCAGCCGTAGCACAGATACGCAGTATTTT.

For this clone: At the DNA level, this CDR3 is encoded by other sequences in the same sample as well. The chain employs TRBV7-8 and TRBJ1-1; D call uncertain. Germline assignment: CDR1 SGHVS and CDR2 FQNEAQ. The CDR3 totals 13 residues. V lost 1 base and J lost 1, with 4 bases in between. CDR3 amino acids: CASSLVGNTEAFF. DNA for the CDR3: TGTGCCAGCAGCTTAGTAGGGAACACTGAAGCTTTCTTT.

The chain has TRBV10-2 and TRBJ1-4; tentatively, D is TRBD1 (6 bases). The germline V gene has CDR1 WSHSY and CDR2 SAAADI. V lost 6 bases and J 4 bases, leaving 15 bases between the germline ends. This CDR3 is built from 15 residues. CDR3 amino acids: CASRTGTKVNEKLFF. For the CDR3, the DNA is TGCGCCAGCAGAACCGGGACAAAGGTTAATGAAAAACTGTTTTTT.

The J gene is TRBJ2-1, the V gene TRBV5-4; TRBD2 matches 9 bases. CDR1 and CDR2 from the germline V gene are SGHNT and YYREEE (reference sequence). J was trimmed by 4 bases and V by 7 bases; bases with no gene match: 12. The CDR3 runs to 16 residues. CDR3 sequence (DNA): TGTGCCAGCGCAGGCGGGGGGGGTAGCAGTTACAATGAGCAGTTCTTC. Its protein product is CASAGGGGSSYNEQFF.